The rows below give T cell receptor beta chains drawn from one sample of a study of PD-L1 blockade in urothelial cancer. Sequencing used immunoSEQ multiplex PCR; TCRdb keeps in-frame clones, though not all of them. The sample contains 50,000 to 65,000 clones, around 84% of which appear only once. Source: PBMCs, taken around atezolizumab (anti-PD-L1) treatment. These receptors all stem from a man in his fifties or sixties with urothelial cancer. CDR3s include the opening cysteine and the closing phenylalanine or tryptophan. The D gene is left open where the match is weak. Size is stated for part of the rows, as once, few or many counts, or as a class when the clone is expanded.

J: TRBJ2-7; D: -; size: -; V: TRBV6-5; CDR3: CASSARHIYEQYF
J: TRBJ2-7; D: -; size: -; V: TRBV28; CDR3: CASSPTTGQSYEQYF
J: TRBJ1-5; D: TRBD1; size: -; V: TRBV7-8; CDR3: CASSLEGAGIGNQPQHF
J: TRBJ2-7; D: -; size: -; V: TRBV7-8; CDR3: CASSLRRPRDPYEQYF
J: TRBJ2-5; D: TRBD1; size: -; V: TRBV5-6; CDR3: CASYPATNRGLGTQYF
J: TRBJ1-1; D: -; size: -; V: TRBV30; CDR3: CAWSPPGLANTEAFF
J: TRBJ1-2; D: -; size: -; V: TRBV6-5; CDR3: CASSDRKANYGYAF
J: TRBJ2-2; D: TRBD1; size: few; V: TRBV7-8; CDR3: CASSPTDRGGTGELFF
J: TRBJ2-7; D: -; size: -; V: TRBV27; CDR3: CASILPLRYEQYF
J: TRBJ2-7; D: -; size: -; V: TRBV11-2; CDR3: CASSFGSGGDSSYEQYF
J: TRBJ2-2; D: TRBD2; size: -; V: TRBV15; CDR3: CATVERGMNTGELFF
J: TRBJ1-2; D: -; size: -; V: TRBV29-1; CDR3: CSVGPENYGYTF
J: TRBJ1-5; D: TRBD1; size: -; V: TRBV5-1; CDR3: CASSLDGTGYQPQHF
J: TRBJ1-6; D: -; size: once; V: TRBV18; CDR3: CASSPQSVNSPLHF
J: TRBJ1-4; D: TRBD1; size: -; V: TRBV15; CDR3: CATSADRGLGEKLFF
J: TRBJ2-3; D: TRBD1; size: -; V: TRBV11-3; CDR3: CASSSGTGLTDTQYF
J: TRBJ1-5; D: -; size: -; V: TRBV2; CDR3: CASRGTNGNQPQHF